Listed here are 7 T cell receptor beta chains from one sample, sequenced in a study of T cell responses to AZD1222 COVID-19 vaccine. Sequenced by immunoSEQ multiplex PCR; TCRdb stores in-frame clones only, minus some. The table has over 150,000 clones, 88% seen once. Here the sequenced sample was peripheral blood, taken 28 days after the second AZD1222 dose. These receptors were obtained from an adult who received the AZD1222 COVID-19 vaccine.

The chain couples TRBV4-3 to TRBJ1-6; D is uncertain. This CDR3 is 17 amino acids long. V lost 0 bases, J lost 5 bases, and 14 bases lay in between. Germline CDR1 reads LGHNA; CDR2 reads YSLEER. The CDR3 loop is CASSQDRFSGNNSPLHF. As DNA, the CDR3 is TGCGCCAGCAGCCAAGATAGGTTTTCGGGTAATAATTCACCCCTCCACTTT.

CDR3 protein: CAWSEGQSPQFF. CDR3 DNA: TGTGCCTGGAGTGAGGGACAATCACCTCAGTTCTTC. The chain is built from TRBV30 and TRBJ2-1, with D possibly matching TRBD1 (6 bases). Trimming took off 1 base at V and 13 bases at J, with 14 bases between the two ends. CDR1 is GTSNPN and CDR2 is SVGIG in the germline V gene (reference sequence). There are 12 residues in the CDR3. Full variable domain (outside the CDR3, taken from reference TRBV30 and TRBJ2-1): SQTIHQWPATLVQPVGSPLSLECTVEGTSNPNLYWYRQAAGRGLQLLFYSVGIGQISSEVPQNLSASRPQDRQFILSSKKLLLSDSGFYLCAWSEGQSPQFFGPGTRLTVL.

The CDR3 protein is CASTPGLSGNTIYF. CDR3 nucleotides: TGTGCCAGCACCCCGGGACTGTCTGGAAACACCATATATTTT. The chain is built from TRBV14 and TRBJ1-3; D perhaps matches TRBD1 (5 bases). The CDR3 contains 14 residues. V shed 7 bases and J shed 1 base, with 11 bases lying between them. The germline V gene has CDR1 SGHDN and CDR2 FVKESK.

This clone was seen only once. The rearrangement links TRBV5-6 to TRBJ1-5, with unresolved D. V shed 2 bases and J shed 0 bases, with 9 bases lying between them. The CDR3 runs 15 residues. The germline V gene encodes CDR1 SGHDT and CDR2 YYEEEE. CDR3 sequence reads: CASSFSPYSNQPQHF. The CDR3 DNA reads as TGTGCCAGCAGCTTTTCTCCCTATAGCAATCAGCCCCAGCATTTT.

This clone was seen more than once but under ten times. The CDR3, as DNA: TGTGCCAGCAGCTTAGCCGGAGGGACAAATCAGCCCCAGCATTTT. The encoded protein is CASSLAGGTNQPQHF. This chain links TRBV7-3 with TRBJ1-5, with D maybe TRBD1 (6 bases). Trimming left V 2 bases short and J 4 bases short, with 12 bases between. Germline V lookup: CDR1 SGHTA, CDR2 FQGTGA. The CDR3 has 15 residues.

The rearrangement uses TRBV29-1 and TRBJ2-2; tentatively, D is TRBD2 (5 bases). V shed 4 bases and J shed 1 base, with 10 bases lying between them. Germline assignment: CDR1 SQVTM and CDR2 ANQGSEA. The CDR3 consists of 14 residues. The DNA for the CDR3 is TGCAGCGTTGGTGGACGGGGGAACACCGGGGAGCTGTTTTTT. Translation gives CSVGGRGNTGELFF.

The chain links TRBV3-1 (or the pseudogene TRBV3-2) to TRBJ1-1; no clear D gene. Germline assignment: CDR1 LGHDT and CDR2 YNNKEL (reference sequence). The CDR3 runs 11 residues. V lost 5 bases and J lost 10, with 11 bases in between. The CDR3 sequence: CASSLGWRAFF. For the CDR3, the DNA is TGTGCCAGCAGCTTGGGGTGGCGAGCTTTCTTT.